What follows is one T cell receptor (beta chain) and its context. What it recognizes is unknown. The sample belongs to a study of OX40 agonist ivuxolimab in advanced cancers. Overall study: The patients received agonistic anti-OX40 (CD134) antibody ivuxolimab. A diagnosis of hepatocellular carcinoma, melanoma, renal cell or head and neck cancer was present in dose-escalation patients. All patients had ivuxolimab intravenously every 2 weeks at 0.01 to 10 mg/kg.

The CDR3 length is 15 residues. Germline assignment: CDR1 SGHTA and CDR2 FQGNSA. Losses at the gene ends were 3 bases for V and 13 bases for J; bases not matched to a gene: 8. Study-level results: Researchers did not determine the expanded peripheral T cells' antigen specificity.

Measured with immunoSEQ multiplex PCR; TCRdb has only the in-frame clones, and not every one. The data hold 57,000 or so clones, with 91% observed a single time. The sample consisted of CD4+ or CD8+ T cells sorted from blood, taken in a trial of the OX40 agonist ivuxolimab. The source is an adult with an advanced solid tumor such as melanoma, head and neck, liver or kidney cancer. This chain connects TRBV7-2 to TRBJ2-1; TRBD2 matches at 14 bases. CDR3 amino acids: CASSFLGTSGSVQFF. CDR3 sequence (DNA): TGTGCCAGCAGCTTTCTCGGGACTAGCGGGAGCGTACAGTTCTTC. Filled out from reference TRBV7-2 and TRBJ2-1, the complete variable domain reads GAGVSQSPSNKVTEKGKDVELRCDPISGHTALYWYRQSLGQGLEFLIYFQGNSAPDKSGLPSDRFSAERTGGSVSTLTIQRTQQEDSAVYLCASSFLGTSGSVQFFGPGTRLTVL.